Here is one T cell receptor (beta chain) with its context. What it recognizes is unknown. The trim removed 0 bases at V and 4 bases at J, leaving 9 bases unmatched. The CDR3 length is 19 residues. The germline V gene has CDR1 LGHNA and CDR2 YNFKEQ. The protocol was immunoSEQ multiplex PCR, while the TCRdb copy is restricted to in-frame clones and leaves out a portion. The sample consists of roughly 10,000 clones, under 95% of them appearing once. The sample is drawn from a study of Tregs in tolerant kidney transplant recipients. This specimen consisted of Tregs from blood cultured with allogeneic cells, obtained before the transplant. The chain uses TRBV4-2 and TRBJ2-2; the match to TRBD2 covers 12 bases. The source of this sequence is a human patient who received a combined kidney and bone marrow transplant. CDR3 bases: TGTGCCAGCAGCCAAGACGAGACTAGCGGGAGATGGGGCACCGGGGAGCTGTTTTTT. It is translated as CASSQDETSGRWGTGELFF.